This T cell receptor beta chain was captured in a study of identical twins (dated by TCRdb to the mid-2010s). In the study overall: The study deep-sequenced TCR alpha and beta repertoires from monozygotic twins, unrelated adults of various ages and cord blood to test whether fetal clonotypes persist. To rule out contamination, replicate twin experiments were performed at different times with different library preparation protocols. General study outcomes and caveats: Fewer insertions were carried by abundant cord blood beta clonotypes; a weaker similar trend was observed in young adult naive repertoires, while no such trend was observed in memory repertoires. Out-of-frame TCR alpha sequences shared between twins showed an excess of low generation-probability sequences compared with coincidental sharing between unrelated individuals. In monozygotic twins, recombination models systematically underestimated out-of-frame TCR alpha sharing, but the models matched the sharing seen between unrelated individuals. Because the same donors could not be followed over many years, conclusions were based on cross-sectional statistical analysis. Invariant T cells such as MAIT and iNKT could partly confound zero-insertion analyses, although diverse VJ usage argued against such confounding for most clonotypes. Excess twin sharing in beta out-of-frame sequences was weaker because fewer shared sequences lowered the signal-to-noise ratio.

This clonotype was observed a handful of times. The antigen it recognizes is unknown. Qualities for individual bases were not recorded, and no much larger clone is one base off. Receptor amplification or capture employed 5' RACE. Sequenced using an Illumina HiSeq 2000. A universal primer binding site was added through template switching, and the final cDNA carried a unique molecular identifier so that TCR cDNA molecules could be counted accurately. First-strand cDNA for TCR alpha and beta chains was synthesized from specific primers in the conserved constant-segment region. To control for contamination, every cDNA library carried two barcodes: a SMART-Mk sample barcode plus Illumina barcodes. TruSeq adapter sequences, together with Illumina sample barcodes, were added in two successive PCR steps. Sequencing of the TCR alpha and beta cDNA libraries was done on the Illumina HiSeq platform using custom primers. The paper's data handling went like this. Raw reads were processed with MiGEC to extract unique molecular identifiers, and MiXCR was used to determine CDR3 positions. Recombination models were inferred per individual with the repgenHMM and IGoR tools using an EM algorithm. The analysis of shared clonotypes was done with the tcR package in R, with sharing normalized by the product of cloneset sizes. To study raw recombination without the effects of thymic and clonal selection, out-of-frame nonproductive sequences were analyzed. In TCRdb, the public reads were trimmed at Q25 with fastp and aligned with MiXCR, with productive beta chains retained. Rows with a matching CDR3 protein are joined into one entry that keeps the most common DNA and genes. Clone size and V and J calls follow TCRdb, not the original study. The sample yields around 1.7 million distinct CDR3 sequences; about 30% were counted once. Clones ranked in the top ten supply under 0.35% of the sample.

Every donor was a healthy Caucasian. V is cut by 5 bases and J by 3 bases, and the space between the germline ends is 11 bases. There are 13 amino acids in the CDR3, from cysteine to phenylalanine inclusive. Here the CDR3 DNA is all that survives: 39 bases in frame from base 1. Reading the germline V gene gives CDR1 SGHAT and CDR2 FQNNGV. The source is a newborn girl in good health. The chain couples TRBV11-2 to TRBJ2-7; a tentative D call is TRBD2 (5 bases match). Material: cord blood. The CDR3 has the sequence CASSPWTDYEQYF. DNA sequence: TGTGCCAGCAGCCCCTGGACTGACTACGAGCAGTACTTC.